This T cell receptor beta chain came from a study of shared clonotypes between healthy human individuals (dated by TCRdb to 2018 to 2020). In the study overall: The cohort included three men and a couple of women between 18 and 49 years of age. For each donor, CD4 naive and CD4 memory were each run on three plates, CD8 naive on two plates, and CD8 memory on one plate. The study deeply sequenced blood TCR repertoires of several healthy adults to estimate repertoire size and the extent of clonotype sharing between individuals. Different laboratories and diverse techniques were used to prepare libraries and sequence TCR repertoires, to increase sequencing depth and limit assay-specific biases. Between about 0.94 and 8.9 billion PBMCs per donor were obtained by leukapheresis.

From a lookup of the germline V gene, CDR1 and CDR2 are SGHVS and FNYEAQ. Counted from cysteine to phenylalanine, this CDR3 has 15 amino acids. Only CDR3 DNA remains: 45 bases, in frame from the first base. Here V drops 4 bases and J drops 4 bases, and the junction holds 4 bases not matched to any gene. Of note for this clone: There is no known antigen for this receptor. No base qualities exist here, and no much larger clone lies one base off it.

Results and caveats for the whole study, not just this receptor: Because the study included a small number of donors, the genetic and exposure-history diversity represented was limited. Pairwise subsampling indicated that sequencing depth was expected to affect the degree of clonotype sharing among donors. Larger estimated clonotype richness was generally found for naive subsets than for memory subsets. Approximately 5% of naive CD4, 3.5% of naive CD8, around 2.3% of memory CD4, and over 0.35% of memory CD8 clonotypes were shared across a handful of donors. Compared with non-shared clonotypes, the clonotypes found in all four sorted-subset donors had higher generation probabilities. Even with the large sequencing depth, rarefaction of the sorted-subset datasets indicated that sequencing was incomplete. Sampling was restricted to blood, and TCR repertoires in tissue are likely to differ from TCR repertoires in blood.

Using the deep immunoSEQ assay, TCR CDR3 regions were amplified from genomic DNA by multiplex PCR. Genomic DNA extracted from each cell subset was distributed evenly over all wells of several immunoSEQ 96-well plates, and each plate served as one replicate. Each replicate PCR for sorted subsets received around 0.2 ug genomic DNA, equal to tens of thousands of T cell genomes. Purified libraries were quantified with a Qubit 3.0 fluorometer, sized on a Bioanalyzer 2100, and re-quantified with the KAPA Library Quantification kit. Each immunoSEQ 96-well plate was sequenced on its own single-read 150-cycle Illumina NextSeq 550 flow cell. Per the authors' processing: The immunoSEQ output contained only junctional sequences without quality scores, so filtering could not match that applied to full-length reads. To assign V/J genes and CDR3, sequences were annotated against IMGT germline references using PyIR, a Python wrapper for IgBLAST v1.9. Reads with weak V/J assignments (E-value above 1e-6), missing CDR3, stop codons, out-of-frame junctions, or ambiguous translated residues were removed. V3J clonotypes were defined as sequences sharing an identical inferred V gene, J gene, and CDR3 amino acid sequence. Percentage overlap between repertoires was calculated by dividing the number of shared unique clonotypes by the size of the smaller repertoire. RTK rarefaction, the Chao1 estimator, and Recon v2.1 estimates of unobserved clonotypes were used to assess repertoire richness. Generation probabilities were computed with OLGA for all TCRbeta clonotypes obtained by the gDNA method from four donors. Not all clones reach the TCRdb copy of this immuneACCESS table, which keeps in-frame sequences only. Checked studies attribute under half of the gap to unresolved V genes and leave the rest unexplained. V, J and clone size are taken as reported in that table, and D and trimming were inferred from the DNA itself. Across this sample there are some 580,000 clones, with roughly 98% seen only once. The top ten clonotypes cover 0.3% of the sample.

CD8 naive samples consisted of CD45RO-negative cells that were positively selected for CCR7, yielding a CD45RA+CCR7+ population without TemRA cells. Healthy HIV-negative adults with no recently reported acute infections or vaccinations were included as donors. Every donor was a Caucasian adult living in Nashville, Tennessee, USA. Blood was collected by leukapheresis, and PBMCs were isolated by Ficoll-Histopaque density gradient centrifugation and then cryopreserved in liquid nitrogen vapor phase. Purity and quantity of every magnetically sorted T cell population were checked by analytical flow cytometry. Genomic DNA was isolated from every sorted fraction and measured by UV absorbance on a Nanodrop 2000c.

The V and J genes are TRBV7-6 and TRBJ2-2; TRBD1 matches 9 bases in the middle. The sample taken for sequencing was naive CD8+ T cells sorted from blood. According to the study, the label for this sample's cell subset or site signals: CD45RA+CCR7+. This TCR was recovered from a man under 40 in good health. The sequenced DNA: TGTGCCAGCAGCTCGGGACAGGGCCTCACCGGGGAGCTGTTTTTT. This codes for CASSSGQGLTGELFF.